What follows are 24 T cell receptor beta chains derived from one specimen sequenced in a study of cytomegalovirus exposure and HLA in healthy donors. 60 Vbeta and 13 Jbeta primers were used in PCR. Only in-frame clones appear in the TCRdb table, and some are missing; sequencing was by immunoSEQ multiplex PCR. This sample yields around 170,000 clones, of which over 70% are seen a single time; 6.5% to 9% belongs to the top ten. Sequences were obtained from PBMCs. The receptor source for this set is a middle-aged woman in good health and CMV-seropositive.

The chain is built from TRBV4-3 and TRBJ2-7, with 8 bases identical to TRBD1. Trimming at V came to 0 bases and at J to 6 bases, leaving 10 bases not matched to a gene. This CDR3 spans 16 amino acids. Germline V gene data show CDR1 as LGHNA and CDR2 as YSLEER. As DNA, the CDR3 is TGCGCCAGCAGCCAAGATCTAGGCCAGGGGGCTGGCGAGCAGTACTTC. This gives the protein CASSQDLGQGAGEQYF.

This clone was seen a few times. The chain carries TRBV27 and TRBJ2-1, with D perhaps matching TRBD1 (5 bases). The V end lost 6 bases, the J end lost 8 bases, and 14 bases lay between the germline ends. CDR1 and CDR2 (germline): MNHEY, SMNVEV (reference sequence). This CDR3 spans 13 amino acids. Here the CDR3 DNA reads TGTGCCAGCAGGAGGCAGGGATTCGATGAGCAGTTCTTC. Protein: CASRRQGFDEQFF.

J is TRBJ2-3 and V is TRBV13, with 9 bases matching TRBD2. V gave up 1 base and J gave up 7 bases; unmatched junction bases: 9. The CDR3 runs to 16 residues. CDR1 PRHDT and CDR2 FYEKMQ come from the germline V gene (reference sequence). The CDR3 region has the DNA TGTGCCAGCAGCTTAGTGCGGATTAGCGGGGGCTATACGCAGTATTTT. Translating gives CASSLVRISGGYTQYF.

This clone turned up a few times. The chain recombines TRBV19 with TRBJ2-2; D is perhaps TRBD1 (5 bases). The germline CDR1 and CDR2 sequences are LNHDA and SQIVND (reference sequence). Trimming took off 4 bases at V and 4 bases at J, with 10 bases between the two ends. CDR3 length: 14 residues. Written as DNA, the CDR3 is TGTGCCAGTAGTACGACCAGGGCCACCGGGGAGCTGTTTTTT. Translated, it gives CASSTTRATGELFF.

In its sample, this clone was seen a few times. This rearrangement joins TRBV2 to TRBJ2-6; 7 bases are shared with TRBD1. This CDR3 comprises 15 residues. The germline V gene has CDR1 SNHLY and CDR2 FYNNEI. The V gene end was trimmed by 2 bases and the J gene end by 10 bases; junction bases not matched to a gene: 8. CDR3 sequence reads: CASSELGRGTNVLTF. CDR3 nucleotide sequence: TGTGCCAGCAGTGAACTCGGCAGGGGGACAAACGTCCTGACTTTC.

This clone was detected only once. The genes are TRBV27 and TRBJ2-7; D gene uncertain. This CDR3 region has 11 residues. Trimming stripped 4 bases from V and 2 bases from J, with 3 bases between. Germline lookup yields CDR1 MNHEY and CDR2 SMNVEV (reference sequence). The CDR3 nucleotides are TGTGCCAGCAGTTCCACCTACGAGCAGTACTTC. Its protein is CASSSTYEQYF.

The genes are TRBV29-1 and TRBJ1-2; unclear D gene. The germline V gene encodes CDR1 SQVTM and CDR2 ANQGSEA. Trimming removed 4 bases from V and 0 bases from J, with 12 bases in between. The CDR3 totals 14 residues. CDR3 coding DNA: TGCAGCGTTGGCTCGGGTTTAGCTAACTATGGCTACACCTTC. Amino acid sequence: CSVGSGLANYGYTF. Full variable domain (rest looked up from reference TRBV29-1 and TRBJ1-2): SAVISQKPSRDICQRGTSLTIQCQVDSQVTMMFWYRQQPGQSLTLIATANQGSEATYESGFVIDKFPISRPNLTFSTLTVSNMSPEDSSIYLCSVGSGLANYGYTFGSGTRLTVV.

V gene TRBV5-1 combines with J gene TRBJ2-7; 10 nucleotides agree with TRBD2. V lost 3 bases to trimming and J lost 2 bases; unmatched junction nucleotides: 11. The CDR3 contains 17 residues. CDR1 and CDR2 (germline): SGHRS, YFSETQ. CDR3 region: CASSSLAGGVDPYEQYF. CDR3 nucleotides: TGCGCCAGCAGCTCATTAGCGGGGGGCGTAGACCCCTACGAGCAGTACTTC.

This clone was observed a handful of times. This chain uses TRBV14 with TRBJ1-4; TRBD1 agrees at 8 bases. Germline CDR1 reads SGHDN; CDR2 reads FVKESK. This CDR3 region has 16 residues. Germline trimming cut 2 bases from V and 8 bases from J; bases unmatched to any gene: 10. CDR3 bases: TGTGCCAGCAGCCAAACGAAGGACAGGGCGAGGGAAAAACTGTTTTTT. This encodes CASSQTKDRAREKLFF.

This chain uses TRBV2 with TRBJ2-7; 8 bases fit TRBD2. Losses at the gene ends were 4 bases for V and 2 bases for J; bases not matched to a gene: 10. The CDR3 is made up of 16 amino acids. Germline CDR1 SNHLY, CDR2 FYNNEI. The CDR3 region is CASSGLPGTSPYEQYF. The CDR3 DNA reads as TGTGCCAGCAGTGGACTTCCCGGGACTAGTCCCTACGAGCAGTACTTC.

The chain combines TRBV10-3 with TRBJ1-6, with D perhaps TRBD1 (6 bases). Germline values: CDR1 ENHRY, CDR2 SYGVKD. V lost 0 bases and J 10 bases, leaving 19 bases between the germline ends. The length of the CDR3 is 17 residues. The CDR3 loop reads CAISESEFGQTASPLHF. The CDR3 nucleotides are TGTGCCATCAGTGAGTCGGAATTCGGACAGACGGCATCACCCCTCCACTTT.

This clone was observed a handful of times. V and J are TRBV27 and TRBJ1-1; a weak D match, TRBD1 (5 bases). V shed 0 bases and J shed 3 bases, with 14 bases lying between them. This CDR3 has 16 amino acids. From germline, CDR1 is MNHEY and CDR2 SMNVEV (reference sequence). In DNA, the CDR3 is TGTGCCAGCAGTTTATCCAAGGGGCTAGGGGACACTGAAGCTTTCTTT. It encodes CASSLSKGLGDTEAFF.

The V call is TRBV5-6, the J call TRBJ1-2; 9 bases match TRBD1. Unmatched junction bases numbered 7, after V lost 4 bases and J lost 0 bases. Germline V gene data show CDR1 as SGHDT and CDR2 as YYEEEE. This CDR3 has 16 amino acids. Written as DNA, the CDR3 is TGTGCCAGCAGCCTACAGGGGGCGAGATCTAACTATGGCTACACCTTC. Protein: CASSLQGARSNYGYTF.

This clone was seen just once. One end of the junction does not line up with germline, which may come from a read error. The chain carries TRBV5-1 and TRBJ2-7; TRBD1 matches 8 bases. CDR3 length equals 15 residues. From germline, CDR1 is SGHRS and CDR2 YFSETQ. CDR3 nucleotides: TGCGCCAGCAGGTTGGGGGACAGGACCTCCTACGAGCAGTACTTC. Its protein is CASRLGDRTSYEQYF.

The chain combines TRBV28 with TRBJ1-2; 7 bases match TRBD1. The V segment lost 10 bases and the J segment 6 bases; nucleotides outside the gene matches: 11. This CDR3 contains 13 residues. The germline V gene has CDR1 MDHEN and CDR2 SYDVKM. CDR3 protein: CAIKEGAVHGYTF. The DNA for the CDR3 is TGTGCCATCAAGGAGGGGGCGGTGCATGGCTACACCTTC.

V is TRBV7-9 and J is TRBJ1-4; 8 bases fit TRBD1. V dropped 7 bases and J dropped 3; count of bases not matched to a gene: 10. Germline V gene sequence: CDR1 SEHNR, CDR2 FQNEAQ (reference sequence). CDR3 length: 16 amino acids. The CDR3 here is CASTAKGQGPNEKLFF. CDR3 DNA: TGTGCCAGCACCGCCAAAGGACAGGGTCCTAATGAAAAACTGTTTTTT. Together with reference TRBV7-9 and TRBJ1-4, the CDR3 gives the full variable domain: DTGVSQNPRHKITKRGQNVTFRCDPISEHNRLYWYRQTLGQGPEFLTYFQNEAQLEKSRLLSDRFSAERPKGSFSTLEIQRTEQGDSAMYLCASTAKGQGPNEKLFFGSGTQLSVL.

V and J are TRBV18 and TRBJ1-1, with 7 bases lining up with TRBD1. V shed 2 bases, J shed 5 bases, and the junction held 11 bases outside the gene matches. CDR1 is KGHSH and CDR2 is LQKENI in the germline V gene. The CDR3 length is 16 residues. This CDR3 reads CASSPDIRGERTEAFF. As DNA, the CDR3 is TGTGCCAGCTCACCAGATATCAGGGGGGAAAGGACTGAAGCTTTCTTT.

The chain couples TRBV6-6 to TRBJ1-6, with D perhaps TRBD1 (5 bases). Germline CDR1 is MNHNY and CDR2 is SVGAGI (reference sequence). V lost 1 base and J 5 bases, leaving 12 bases between the germline ends. CDR3 length equals 16 residues. The CDR3 is CASSYFRGADNSPLHF. The CDR3, as DNA: TGTGCCAGCAGTTACTTTCGCGGGGCCGATAATTCACCCCTCCACTTT.

The chain couples TRBV2 to TRBJ2-6, with no clear D. Trimming removed 3 bases from V and 0 bases from J, with 9 bases in between. CDR1 is SNHLY, CDR2 FYNNEI, per germline. The CDR3 is made up of 16 amino acids. The DNA of the CDR3 is TGTGCCAGCAGTGATACAGTCTACTCTGGGGCCAACGTCCTGACTTTC. It translates to CASSDTVYSGANVLTF.

The chain combines TRBV19 with TRBJ2-7; TRBD2 aligns across 11 bases. Germline CDR1 is LNHDA and CDR2 is SQIVND (reference sequence). The CDR3 is 17 residues long. V shed 0 bases, J shed 2 bases, and the junction held 6 bases outside the gene matches. In DNA, the CDR3 is TGTGCCAGTAGTATAGAAGGCGGGACTAGCGGAGCCTACGAGCAGTACTTC. Translation: CASSIEGGTSGAYEQYF. Looking up the rest from reference TRBV19 and TRBJ2-7 gives the full variable domain: DGGITQSPKYLFRKEGQNVTLSCEQNLNHDAMYWYRQDPGQGLRLIYYSQIVNDFQKGDIAEGYSVSREKKESFPLTVTSAQKNPTAFYLCASSIEGGTSGAYEQYFGPGTRLTVT.

The V call is TRBV9, the J call TRBJ1-1, with 9 bases lining up with TRBD1. The CDR3 length is 16 residues. After removal of 4 bases from V and 6 bases from J, the junction contained 13 bases not matched to a gene. Germline V gene lookup returns CDR1 SGDLS and CDR2 YYNGEE. The CDR3 DNA reads as TGTGCCAGCAGCCAACCCGCGGACAGGGGAGGACCTGAAGCTTTCTTT. Protein sequence: CASSQPADRGGPEAFF.

The chain joins TRBV30 to TRBJ1-2; no definite D call. CDR3 size: 11 residues. Trimming took off 4 bases at V and 5 bases at J, with 8 bases between the two ends. CDR1 is GTSNPN, CDR2 SVGIG, per germline (reference sequence). CDR3 loop: CAWKVAYGYTF. For the CDR3, the DNA is TGTGCCTGGAAGGTAGCATATGGCTACACCTTC.

The V gene is TRBV30, the J gene TRBJ2-7; D call uncertain. Germline assignment: CDR1 GTSNPN and CDR2 SVGIG (reference sequence). CDR3 length: 12 amino acids. Trimming pared 1 base from V and 4 bases from J, leaving 8 bases between. The CDR3 region is CAWSDKEYEQYF. CDR3 in DNA: TGTGCCTGGAGTGATAAGGAGTACGAGCAGTACTTC.

This clone has a handful of counts. V gene TRBV1 combines with J gene TRBJ1-1; the table calls TRBD1, which could not be checked here. TRBV1 is a documented pseudogene. The CDR3 consists of 14 residues. Here the CDR3 reads CTSRGAGVGVRAFF. As DNA, the CDR3 is TGCACCAGCAGGGGGGCAGGGGTAGGAGTAAGAGCTTTCTTT.